The clone carrying this TCR beta chain was observed once. This sample was taken from a study of lymphopenia after photon versus proton radiotherapy. TCRdb keeps only in-frame clones here, not all; method: immunoSEQ multiplex PCR. The sample records 29,000 or so clones, 87% being singletons. Per germline, CDR1 SEHNR and CDR2 FQNEAQ (reference sequence). The CDR3 is made up of 12 amino acids. Trimming shortened V by 4 bases and J by 7 bases, and 11 bases separated the two germline ends. The origin of this receptor is a woman in her fifties or sixties with cholangiocarcinoma. Some clones in this sample may be carry-over from other donors' samples. This rearrangement joins TRBV7-9 to TRBJ2-7; TRBD2 might be the D (6 bases). This material consisted of peripheral blood, taken from a patient treated with proton-based radiotherapy. CDR3 coding DNA: TGTGCCAGCAGCTCTTTGGGGGGTGAGCAGTACTTC. Amino acids: CASSSLGGEQYF.